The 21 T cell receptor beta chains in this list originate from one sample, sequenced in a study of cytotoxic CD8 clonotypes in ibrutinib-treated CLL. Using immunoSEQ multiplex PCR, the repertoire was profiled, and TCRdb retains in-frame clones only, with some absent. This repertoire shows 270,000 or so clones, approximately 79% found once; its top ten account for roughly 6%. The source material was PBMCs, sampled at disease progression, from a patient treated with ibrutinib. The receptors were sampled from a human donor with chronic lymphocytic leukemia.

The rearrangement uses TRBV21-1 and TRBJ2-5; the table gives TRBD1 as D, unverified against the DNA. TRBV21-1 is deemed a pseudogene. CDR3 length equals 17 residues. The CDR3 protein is CASWSPRPGRLQETQYF. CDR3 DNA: TGTGCCAGCTGGTCCCCCCGACCAGGGCGTCTTCAAGAGACCCAGTACTTC.

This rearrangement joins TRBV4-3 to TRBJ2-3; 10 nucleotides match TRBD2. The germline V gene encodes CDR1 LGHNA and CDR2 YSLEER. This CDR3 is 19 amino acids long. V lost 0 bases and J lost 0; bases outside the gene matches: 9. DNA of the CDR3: TGCGCCAGCAGCCAAGATCCGCTAGCGGGAGAAAAAAGCACAGATACGCAGTATTTT. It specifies CASSQDPLAGEKSTDTQYF.

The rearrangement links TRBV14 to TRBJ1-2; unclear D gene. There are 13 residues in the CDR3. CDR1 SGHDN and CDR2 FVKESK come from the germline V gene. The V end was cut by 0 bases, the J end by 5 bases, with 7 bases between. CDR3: CASSQEKGYGYTF. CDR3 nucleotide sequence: TGTGCCAGCAGCCAAGAGAAAGGATATGGCTACACCTTC. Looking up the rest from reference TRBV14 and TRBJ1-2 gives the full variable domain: EAGVTQFPSHSVIEKGQTVTLRCDPISGHDNLYWYRRVMGKEIKFLLHFVKESKQDESGMPNNRFLAERTGGTYSTLKVQPAELEDSGVYFCASSQEKGYGYTFGSGTRLTVV.

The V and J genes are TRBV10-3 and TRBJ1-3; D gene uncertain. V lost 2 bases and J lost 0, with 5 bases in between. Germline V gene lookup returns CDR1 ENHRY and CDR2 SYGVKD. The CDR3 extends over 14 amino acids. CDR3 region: CAISEQFSGNTIYF. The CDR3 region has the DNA TGTGCCATCAGTGAGCAGTTCTCTGGAAACACCATATATTTT.

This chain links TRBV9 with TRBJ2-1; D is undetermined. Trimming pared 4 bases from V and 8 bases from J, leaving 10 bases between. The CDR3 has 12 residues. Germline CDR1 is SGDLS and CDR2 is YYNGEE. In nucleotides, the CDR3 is TGTGCCAGCAGCTCCGACTCCGATGAGCAGTTCTTC. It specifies CASSSDSDEQFF.

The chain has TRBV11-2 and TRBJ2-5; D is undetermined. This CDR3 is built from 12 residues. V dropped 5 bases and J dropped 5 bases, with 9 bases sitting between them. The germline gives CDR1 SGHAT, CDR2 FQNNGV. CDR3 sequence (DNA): TGTGCCAGCAGCCCGACCCGGGAGACCCAGTACTTC. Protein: CASSPTRETQYF.

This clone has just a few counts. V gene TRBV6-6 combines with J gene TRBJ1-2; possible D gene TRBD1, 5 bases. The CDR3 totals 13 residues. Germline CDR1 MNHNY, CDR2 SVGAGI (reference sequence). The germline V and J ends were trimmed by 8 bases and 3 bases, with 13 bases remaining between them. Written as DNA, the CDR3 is TGTGCCAGCGGACGAGGGGCCGACTATGGCTACACCTTC. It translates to CASGRGADYGYTF.

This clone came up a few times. The CDR3 spells CASSHNEQFF. The CDR3 coding sequence is TGTGCCAGCTCGCACAATGAGCAGTTCTTC. This sequence joins TRBV7-9 and TRBJ2-1; D is uncertain. From germline, CDR1 is SEHNR and CDR2 FQNEAQ (reference sequence). CDR3 length: 10 residues. V lost 8 bases, J lost 5 bases, and 4 bases lay in between.

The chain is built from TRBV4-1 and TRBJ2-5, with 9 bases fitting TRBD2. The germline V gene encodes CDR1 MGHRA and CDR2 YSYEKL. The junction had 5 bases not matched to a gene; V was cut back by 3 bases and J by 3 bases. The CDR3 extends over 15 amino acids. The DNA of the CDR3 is TGCGCCAGCAGCCAGCCGACTAGCGGAAAAGAGACCCAGTACTTC. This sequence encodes CASSQPTSGKETQYF.

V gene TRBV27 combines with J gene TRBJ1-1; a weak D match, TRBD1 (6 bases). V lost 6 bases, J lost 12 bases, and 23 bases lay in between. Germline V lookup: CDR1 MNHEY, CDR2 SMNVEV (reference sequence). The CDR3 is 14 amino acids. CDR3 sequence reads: CASRTIRDTSGPFF. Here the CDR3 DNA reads TGTGCCAGCAGAACTATTCGGGACACCTCCGGGCCTTTCTTT.

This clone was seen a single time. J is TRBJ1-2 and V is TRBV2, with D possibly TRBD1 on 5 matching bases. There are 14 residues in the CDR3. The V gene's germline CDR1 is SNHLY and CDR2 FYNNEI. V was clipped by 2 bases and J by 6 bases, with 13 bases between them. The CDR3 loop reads CASSELSQGDGYTF. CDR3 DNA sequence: TGTGCCAGCAGTGAATTAAGTCAGGGTGATGGCTACACCTTC.

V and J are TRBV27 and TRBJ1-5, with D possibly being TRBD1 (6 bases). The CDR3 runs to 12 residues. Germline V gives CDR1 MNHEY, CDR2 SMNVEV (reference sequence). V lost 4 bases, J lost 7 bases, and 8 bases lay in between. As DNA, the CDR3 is TGTGCCAGCAGTTCGGGACACCAGCCCCAGCATTTT. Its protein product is CASSSGHQPQHF.

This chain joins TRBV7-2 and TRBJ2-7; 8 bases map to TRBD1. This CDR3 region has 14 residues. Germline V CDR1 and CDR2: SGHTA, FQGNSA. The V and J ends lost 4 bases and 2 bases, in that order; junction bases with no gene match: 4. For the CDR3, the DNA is TGTGCCAGCAGCTCAACAGGGGGAACCTACGAGCAGTACTTC. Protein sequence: CASSSTGGTYEQYF.

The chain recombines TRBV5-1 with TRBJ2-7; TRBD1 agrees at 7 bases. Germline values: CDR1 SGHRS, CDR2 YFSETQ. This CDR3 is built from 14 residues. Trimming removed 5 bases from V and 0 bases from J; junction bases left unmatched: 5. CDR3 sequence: CASRLRDSSYEQYF. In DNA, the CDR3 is TGCGCCAGCAGACTTCGGGACAGCTCCTACGAGCAGTACTTC.

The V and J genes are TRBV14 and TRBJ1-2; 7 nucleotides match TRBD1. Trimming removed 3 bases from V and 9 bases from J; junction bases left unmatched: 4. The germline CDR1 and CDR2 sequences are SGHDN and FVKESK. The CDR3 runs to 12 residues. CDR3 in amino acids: CASSHDRVSYTF. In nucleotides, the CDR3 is TGTGCCAGCAGCCATGACAGGGTTAGCTACACCTTC.

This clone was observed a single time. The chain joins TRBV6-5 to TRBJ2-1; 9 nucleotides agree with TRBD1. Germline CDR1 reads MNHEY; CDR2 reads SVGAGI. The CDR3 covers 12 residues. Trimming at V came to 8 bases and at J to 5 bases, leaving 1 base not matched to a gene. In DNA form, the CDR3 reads TGTGCCAGCGGACAGGGGAACAATGAGCAGTTCTTC. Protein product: CASGQGNNEQFF.

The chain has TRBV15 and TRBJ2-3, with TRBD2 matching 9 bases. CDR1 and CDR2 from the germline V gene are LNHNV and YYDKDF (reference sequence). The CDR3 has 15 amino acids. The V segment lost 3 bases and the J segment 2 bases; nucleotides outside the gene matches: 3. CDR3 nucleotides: TGTGCCACCAGCAGGGGCGGGGGGGTCACAGATACGCAGTATTTT. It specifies CATSRGGGVTDTQYF.

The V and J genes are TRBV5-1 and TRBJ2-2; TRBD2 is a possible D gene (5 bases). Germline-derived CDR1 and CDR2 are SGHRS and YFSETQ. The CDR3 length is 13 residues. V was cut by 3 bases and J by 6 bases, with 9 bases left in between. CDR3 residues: CASSSAVAGELFF. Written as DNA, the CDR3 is TGCGCCAGCAGCTCAGCGGTGGCCGGGGAGCTGTTTTTT.

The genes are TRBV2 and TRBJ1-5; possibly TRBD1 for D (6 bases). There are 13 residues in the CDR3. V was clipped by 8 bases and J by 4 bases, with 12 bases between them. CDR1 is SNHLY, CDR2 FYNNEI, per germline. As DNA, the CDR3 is TGTGCCAGCTCGGGGGCAGTAAATCAGCCCCAGCATTTT. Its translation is CASSGAVNQPQHF.

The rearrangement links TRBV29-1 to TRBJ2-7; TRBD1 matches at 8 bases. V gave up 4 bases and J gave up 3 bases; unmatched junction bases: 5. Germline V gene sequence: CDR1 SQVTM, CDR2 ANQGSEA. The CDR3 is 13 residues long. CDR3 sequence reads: CSVAPGQDYEQYF. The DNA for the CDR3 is TGCAGCGTTGCGCCGGGACAGGACTACGAGCAGTACTTC.

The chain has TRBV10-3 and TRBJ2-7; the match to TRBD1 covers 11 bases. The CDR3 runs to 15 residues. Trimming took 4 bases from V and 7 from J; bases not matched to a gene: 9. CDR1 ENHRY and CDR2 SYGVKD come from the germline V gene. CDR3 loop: CAISAAGQGGEEQYF. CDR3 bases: TGTGCCATCAGTGCAGCGGGACAGGGGGGAGAAGAGCAGTACTTC.